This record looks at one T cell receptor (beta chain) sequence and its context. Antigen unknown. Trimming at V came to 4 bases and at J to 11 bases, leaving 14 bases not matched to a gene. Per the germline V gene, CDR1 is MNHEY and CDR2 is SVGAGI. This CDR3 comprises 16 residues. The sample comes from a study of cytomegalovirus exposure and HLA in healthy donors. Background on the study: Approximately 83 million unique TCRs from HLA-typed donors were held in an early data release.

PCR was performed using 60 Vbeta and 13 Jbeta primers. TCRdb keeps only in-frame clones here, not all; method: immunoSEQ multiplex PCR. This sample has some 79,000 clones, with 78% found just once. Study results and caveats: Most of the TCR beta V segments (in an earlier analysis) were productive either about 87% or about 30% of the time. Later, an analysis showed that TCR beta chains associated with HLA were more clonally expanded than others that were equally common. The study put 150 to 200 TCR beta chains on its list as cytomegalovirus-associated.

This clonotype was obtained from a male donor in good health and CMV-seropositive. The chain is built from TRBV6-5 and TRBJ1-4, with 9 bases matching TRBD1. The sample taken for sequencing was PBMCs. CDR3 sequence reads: CASSFSGTGTLGKLFF. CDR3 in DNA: TGTGCCAGCAGTTTTTCCGGGACAGGGACCCTGGGGAAACTGTTTTTT.